The rows below give T cell receptor beta chains drawn from one sample of a study of blood T cell repertoires in COVID-19. Method: immunoSEQ multiplex PCR; TCRdb's copy keeps in-frame clones and lacks some. The sample lists about 360,000 clones; around 82% were seen once. Sequences were obtained from peripheral blood. These receptors all stem from a young man with active or convalescent COVID-19. Each CDR3 is given with its conserved first and last residue. Each record gives: clone size, V gene, D gene, J gene, CDR3 DNA, CDR3 protein. A D gene is named only where the DNA matches it firmly. Rows may omit the clone size; those that give it use once, few, many or a size class.

.	TRBV4-1	TRBD2	TRBJ2-3	TGCGCCAGCGCTCGCCTAGCGGGAGGGCCGGATACGCAGTATTTT	CASARLAGGPDTQYF
.	TRBV5-1	.	TRBJ1-4	TGCGCCAGCAGCTTGGGCCAGGGGACTAATGAAAAACTGTTTTTT	CASSLGQGTNEKLFF
.	TRBV3-1/TRBV3-2	.	TRBJ2-3	TGTGCCAGCAGCCATAGAACTCCCGCAGATACGCAGTATTTT	CASSHRTPADTQYF
.	TRBV5-1	TRBD1	TRBJ1-6	TGCGCCAGCAGCCCCAGGGACAGCTCAAGTTCACCCCTCCACTTT	CASSPRDSSSSPLHF
.	TRBV27	.	TRBJ2-7	TGTGCCAGCCGCACCGGAGTGTCTTGGGTCTCCGAGCAGTACTTC	CASRTGVSWVSEQYF
.	TRBV7-8	.	TRBJ2-2	TGTGCCAGCAGCTTAGACTCCGGGACAAACCAACGGGAGCTGTTTTTT	CASSLDSGTNQRELFF
.	TRBV4-1	.	TRBJ2-1	TGCGCCAGCAGCCGGGCGGGGAATGAGCAGTTCTTC	CASSRAGNEQFF
.	TRBV9	TRBD2	TRBJ2-2	TGTGCCAGCAGCCCTAGCGGGGGGAAAGGGGAGCTGTTTTTT	CASSPSGGKGELFF
.	TRBV28	.	TRBJ2-1	TGTGCCAGCAGTTTTGGGGCGGGATGGTTCTTC	CASSFGAGWFF
.	TRBV25-1	.	TRBJ1-2	TGTGCCAGCAGTGAATTTAATGGGGGCCAATATGGCTACACCTTC	CASSEFNGGQYGYTF
.	TRBV4-3	.	TRBJ1-2	TGCGCCAGCAGCCAAGATCCCGGGACATTCTATGGCTACACCTTC	CASSQDPGTFYGYTF
.	TRBV3-1/TRBV3-2	.	TRBJ2-3	TGTGCCAGCAGCCAAGTTCGGGGTGGAGCAGACCGCACAGATACGCAGTATTTT	CASSQVRGGADRTDTQYF
.	TRBV16	.	TRBJ1-1	TGTGCCAGCAGCCAATTGAGAGGGATGAACACTGAAGCTTTCTTT	CASSQLRGMNTEAFF
.	TRBV7-6	.	TRBJ2-5	TGTGCCAGCAGCTTACAGTTCCAAGAGACCCAGTACTTC	CASSLQFQETQYF
many	TRBV30	.	TRBJ1-6	TGTGCCTGGAGTGCCAGGTGGCCTTATAATTCACCCCTCCACTTT	CAWSARWPYNSPLHF
.	TRBV11-3	TRBD2	TRBJ2-5	TGTGCCAGCAGCTCCGGACTAGCGGGGGGGCCAGGACAAGAGACCCAGTACTTC	CASSSGLAGGPGQETQYF
once	TRBV7-6	TRBD1	TRBJ1-4	TGTGCCAGCAGCTTACTCGGGACAGGAAGGGAAAAACTGTTTTTT	CASSLLGTGREKLFF
.	TRBV10-3	TRBD1	TRBJ1-6	TGTGCCATCAGCCGGGACAGTAATAATTCACCCCTCCACTTT	CAISRDSNNSPLHF
once	TRBV10-3	TRBD2	TRBJ2-5	TGTGCCATCAGTGAGCCGGCCAGCGGGGGGACCCAAGAGACCCAGTACTTC	CAISEPASGGTQETQYF
once	TRBV7-3	.	TRBJ2-7	TGTGCCAGCAGCTTAAGACCCAGGCCTGCCTACGAGCAGTACTTC	CASSLRPRPAYEQYF
few	TRBV2	TRBD1	TRBJ1-2	TGTGCCTGCAACAGGGGTTCGAATGGCTACACCTTC	CACNRGSNGYTF
once	TRBV18	.	TRBJ2-1	TGTGCCAGCTTCTCCGAGGGGCGGGGAGTGTACAATGAGCAGTTCTTC	CASFSEGRGVYNEQFF
.	TRBV19	TRBD1	TRBJ1-5	TGTGCCAGTACAAACCGGGACAGGCTTAATCAGCCCCAGCATTTT	CASTNRDRLNQPQHF
.	TRBV4-3	TRBD2	TRBJ2-1	TGCGCCAGCAGCCCCTTAGCGGGGGGCTCCTACAATGAGCAGTTCTTC	CASSPLAGGSYNEQFF
.	TRBV6-4	.	TRBJ1-2	TGTGCCAGCAGTGAGGAGGGAGGCTATGGCTACACCTTC	CASSEEGGYGYTF
.	TRBV7-2	.	TRBJ2-4	TGTGCCAGCAGCTTAGCCAGTACCGGGGTAGCCAAAAACATTCAGTACTTC	CASSLASTGVAKNIQYF
once	TRBV5-6	.	TRBJ2-7	TGTGCCAGCAGCTTAGGCCTCGGGTCCTACGAGCAGTACTTC	CASSLGLGSYEQYF
.	TRBV13	.	TRBJ1-5	TGTGCCAGCAGCCTCGGGTCCGGGCCCCAGCATTTT	CASSLGSGPQHF
.	TRBV6-4	TRBD2	TRBJ2-3	TGTGCCAGCAGAGCTAGCGGGGGGGCCAAAGATACGCAGTATTTT	CASRASGGAKDTQYF
.	TRBV28	TRBD2	TRBJ2-7	TGTGCCAGCAGTTGGGTCAGCGGGAGCCCCCCCTACGAGCAGTACTTC	CASSWVSGSPPYEQYF
.	TRBV5-1	TRBD1	TRBJ2-7	TGCGCCAGCAGCTCGGGACAGGGTCCCTACGAGCAGTACTTC	CASSSGQGPYEQYF
.	TRBV19	.	TRBJ1-2	TGTGCCAGTAGGATGATTGCCGGGGAGGGTGGCTACACCTTC	CASRMIAGEGGYTF
few	TRBV30	.	TRBJ1-1	TGTGCCAGGGGGGGACTTCTGAACACTGAAGCTTTCTTT	CARGGLLNTEAFF
few	TRBV10-3	.	TRBJ2-2	TGTGCCATCAGTACTCCCGCGAACACCGGGGAGCTGTTTTTT	CAISTPANTGELFF
.	TRBV3-1/TRBV3-2	TRBD2	TRBJ2-1	TGTGCCAGCAGCCAAAGCGGGAGTGGGGATGAGCAGTTCTTC	CASSQSGSGDEQFF
once	TRBV9	.	TRBJ2-2	TGTGCCAGCAGCCCCGGCGACAGCACCGGGGAGCTGTTTTTT	CASSPGDSTGELFF
.	TRBV9	TRBD1	TRBJ1-3	TGTGCCAGCAGCGTAGGGACAGGCGCGCCTATCACCATATATTTT	CASSVGTGAPITIYF
.	TRBV6-4	TRBD2	TRBJ2-2	TGTGCCAGCAGGGGGACTAGCGGGAGAGGGGAGCTGTTTTTT	CASRGTSGRGELFF
once	TRBV28	.	TRBJ1-1	TGTGCCAGCAGTCTAGGGGCCACTGAAGCTTTCTTT	CASSLGATEAFF
.	TRBV7-2	TRBD2	TRBJ2-7	TGTGCCAGCAGCTCGTCTAGCGGGGGCTCCTACGAGCAGTACTTC	CASSSSSGGSYEQYF
once	TRBV6-6	.	TRBJ1-6	TGTGCCAACAGTCCCCCGGGGTCACCCCTCCACTTT	CANSPPGSPLHF
once	TRBV7-2	TRBD1	TRBJ1-5	TGTGCCAGCAGCTCCCTTGACAGGGGGAGCAATCAGCCCCAGCATTTT	CASSSLDRGSNQPQHF
.	TRBV7-6	.	TRBJ2-5	TGTGCCAGCAGCTCCCCACGGGCGGGACAAGAGACCCAGTACTTC	CASSSPRAGQETQYF
once	TRBV21-1	.	TRBJ2-7	TGTGCCAGCAGCACGACCCGGGACAGGGGTCTCGAGCAGTACTTC	CASSTTRDRGLEQYF
.	TRBV9	.	TRBJ1-6	TGTGCCAGCAGCGTAGAAGAGGGTGGGGATTCACCCCTCCACTTT	CASSVEEGGDSPLHF
.	TRBV25-1	TRBD1	TRBJ1-4	TGTGCCAGCAGTGAAGACAGGGAGATCGAAAAACTGTTTTTT	CASSEDREIEKLFF
.	TRBV12-3/TRBV12-4	TRBD2	TRBJ2-7	TGTGCCAGCAGTCCGGGGACTAGCGGCGAGCAGTACTTC	CASSPGTSGEQYF
.	TRBV4-1	.	TRBJ2-2	TGCGCCAGCAGCCACCACAGGGAAATTACCGGGGAGCTGTTTTTT	CASSHHREITGELFF
.	TRBV4-1	.	TRBJ1-5	TGCGCCAGCAGCCAAGTCCCCGGGTCCCTTCAGCCCCAGCATTTT	CASSQVPGSLQPQHF
once	TRBV6-2/TRBV6-3	.	TRBJ2-3	TGTGCCAGCAGTTACGCGGGCCTGGGGTTAGATACGCAGTATTTT	CASSYAGLGLDTQYF